This paragraph covers one T cell receptor (beta chain) sequence. In the study's own analysis: Reference gene primer amplification in the assay estimated nucleated cell counts. Produced via immunoSEQ multiplex PCR; TCRdb's table is partial and in-frame only. V and J calls plus clone size are reproduced from that table; the DNA served to infer D and trimming. The table includes some 19,000 clones, around 85% detected once. The data belong to a study of blood T cell repertoires in COVID-19. Study information: COVID-19 samples collected from the United States, Italy and Spain covered acute and convalescent phases. Nucleic acid was either cDNA or gDNA, and it came from T cells, B-cell-depleted T cells, or PBMCs.

V trimming: 5 bases; J trimming: 5 bases; junction bases outside the gene matches: 8. The CDR3 extends over 15 amino acids. Germline V gene data show CDR1 as MNHEY and CDR2 as SVGAGI. The source is a man at least 80 years old with acute or convalescent COVID-19. The sequenced material came from peripheral blood. The gene calls are TRBV6-5 and TRBJ1-4, with TRBD1 matching over 7 bases. CDR3 region: CASSQPGQRNEKLFF. The CDR3 DNA follows: TGTGCCAGCAGTCAACCGGGACAGAGAAATGAAAAACTGTTTTTT.